This entry features one T cell receptor beta chain sequence. The data were taken from a study of cytomegalovirus exposure and HLA in healthy donors. Unmatched junction bases numbered 8, after V lost 3 bases and J lost 6 bases. The length of the CDR3 is 16 residues. Germline V gene data show CDR1 as LNHDA and CDR2 as SQIVND (reference sequence). Both 60 Vbeta primers and 13 Jbeta primers went into the PCR. Assay used: immunoSEQ multiplex PCR; TCRdb lists only in-frame clones, some missing. The table has some 200,000 clones, roughly four fifths seen once. The receptor comes from a woman in her thirties or forties in good health and CMV-seronegative. The rearrangement joins TRBV19 to TRBJ2-1, with TRBD2 identical over 10 bases. The sequencing sample was made of PBMCs. The CDR3 loop is CASSITLAGAGNEQFF. DNA of the CDR3: TGTGCCAGTAGTATTACTCTAGCGGGAGCGGGCAATGAGCAGTTCTTC.